This T cell receptor (beta chain) was documented in a study of blood T cell repertoires in COVID-19. Trimming left V 11 bases short and J 1 base short, with 17 bases between. CDR3 length: 15 residues. Germline V CDR1 and CDR2: MRHNA, SNTAGT. The method was immunoSEQ multiplex PCR; TCRdb's version includes in-frame clones alone and lacks a portion of them. Among about 240,000 clones listed, approximately 86% were seen once. The gene calls are TRBV6-4 and TRBJ2-2, with D possibly matching TRBD2 (5 bases). The sequence came from a woman aged 40 to 49 with acute COVID-19. Sequenced sample: PBMCs or T cells enriched from blood (not recorded which). The CDR3 DNA sequence: TGTGCCGGGGATGGAGCGGCTCAGAACACCGGGGAGCTGTTTTTT. This encodes CAGDGAAQNTGELFF.